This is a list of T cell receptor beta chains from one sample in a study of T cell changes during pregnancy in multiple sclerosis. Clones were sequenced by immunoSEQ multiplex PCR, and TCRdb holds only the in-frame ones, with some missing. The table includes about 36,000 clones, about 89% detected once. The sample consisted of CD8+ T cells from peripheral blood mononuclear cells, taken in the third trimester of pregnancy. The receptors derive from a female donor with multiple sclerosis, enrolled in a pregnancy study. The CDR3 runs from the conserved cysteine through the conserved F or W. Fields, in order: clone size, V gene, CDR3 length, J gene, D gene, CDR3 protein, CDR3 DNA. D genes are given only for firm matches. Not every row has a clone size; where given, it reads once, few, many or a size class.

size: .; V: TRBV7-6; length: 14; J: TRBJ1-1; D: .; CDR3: CASSLRQKAPEAFF; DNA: TGTGCCAGCAGCCTCAGACAAAAGGCGCCTGAAGCTTTCTTT
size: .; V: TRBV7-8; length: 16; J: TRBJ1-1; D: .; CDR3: CASSLYMSVMNTEAFF; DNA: TGTGCCAGCAGCTTATATATGTCGGTCATGAACACTGAAGCTTTCTTT
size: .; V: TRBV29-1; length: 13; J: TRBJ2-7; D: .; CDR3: CSVEAGVPYEQYF; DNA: TGCAGCGTTGAAGCAGGGGTCCCCTACGAGCAGTACTTC
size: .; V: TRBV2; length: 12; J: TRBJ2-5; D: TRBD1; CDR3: CASEGQKETQYF; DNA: TGTGCCAGCGAGGGACAGAAAGAGACCCAGTACTTC
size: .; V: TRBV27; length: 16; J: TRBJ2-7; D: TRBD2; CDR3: CASSLLERGGLYEQYF; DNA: TGTGCCAGCAGTTTATTGGAGCGGGGGGGCCTTTACGAGCAGTACTTC
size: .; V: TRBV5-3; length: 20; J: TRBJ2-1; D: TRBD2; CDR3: CARSLGRVPRLAAYYNEQFF; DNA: TGTGCCAGAAGCTTGGGTAGAGTTCCCCGACTAGCGGCTTACTACAATGAGCAGTTCTTC
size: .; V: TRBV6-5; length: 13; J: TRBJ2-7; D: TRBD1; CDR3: CASILGPGGEQYF; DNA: TGTGCCAGCATTTTAGGACCAGGGGGAGAGCAGTACTTC
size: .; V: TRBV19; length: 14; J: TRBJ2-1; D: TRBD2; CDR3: CASSPKGLADEQFF; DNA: TGTGCCAGTAGTCCCAAGGGACTAGCGGATGAGCAGTTCTTC
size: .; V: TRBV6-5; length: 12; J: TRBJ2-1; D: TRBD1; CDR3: CASSYSTGQQFF; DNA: TGTGCCAGCAGTTACTCGACAGGGCAGCAGTTCTTC
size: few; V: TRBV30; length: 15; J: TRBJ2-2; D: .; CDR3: CAWSTGFAVTGELFF; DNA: TGTGCCTGGAGTACCGGGTTCGCCGTCACCGGGGAGCTGTTTTTT
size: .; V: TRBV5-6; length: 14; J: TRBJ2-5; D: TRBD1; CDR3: CASSYRDSQETQYF; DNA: TGTGCCAGCAGTTACCGGGACAGTCAAGAGACCCAGTACTTC
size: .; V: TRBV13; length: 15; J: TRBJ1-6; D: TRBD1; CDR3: CASSSDREDNSPLHF; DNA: TGTGCCAGCAGCTCGGACAGGGAGGACAATTCACCCCTCCACTTT
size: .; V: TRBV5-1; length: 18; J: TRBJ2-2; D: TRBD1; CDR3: CASSPPQTGSTNTGELFF; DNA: TGCGCCAGCAGCCCACCCCAGACAGGGTCAACGAACACCGGGGAGCTGTTTTTT
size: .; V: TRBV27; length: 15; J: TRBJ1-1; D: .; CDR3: CASSRLGGQNTEAFF; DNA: TGTGCCAGCAGTCGACTCGGGGGGCAAAACACTGAAGCTTTCTTT
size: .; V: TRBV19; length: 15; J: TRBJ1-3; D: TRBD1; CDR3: CASSMWTGAGNTIYF; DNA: TGTGCCAGTAGTATGTGGACAGGGGCTGGAAACACCATATATTTT
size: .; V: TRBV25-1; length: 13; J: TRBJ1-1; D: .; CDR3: CASSELGATEAFF; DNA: TGTGCCAGCAGTGAACTGGGGGCCACTGAAGCTTTCTTT